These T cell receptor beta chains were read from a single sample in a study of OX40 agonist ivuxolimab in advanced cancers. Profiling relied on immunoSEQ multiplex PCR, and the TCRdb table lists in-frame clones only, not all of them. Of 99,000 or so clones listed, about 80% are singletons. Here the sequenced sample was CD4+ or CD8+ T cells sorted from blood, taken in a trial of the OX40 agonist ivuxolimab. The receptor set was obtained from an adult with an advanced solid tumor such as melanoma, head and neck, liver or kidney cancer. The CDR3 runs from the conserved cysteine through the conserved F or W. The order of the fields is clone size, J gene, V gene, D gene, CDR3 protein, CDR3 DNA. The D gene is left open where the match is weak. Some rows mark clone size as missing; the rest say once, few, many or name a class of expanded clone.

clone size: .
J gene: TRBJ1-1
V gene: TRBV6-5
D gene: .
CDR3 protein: CASSPTRQAFGAFF
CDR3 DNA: TGTGCCAGCAGTCCGACCAGACAGGCATTCGGTGCTTTCTTT

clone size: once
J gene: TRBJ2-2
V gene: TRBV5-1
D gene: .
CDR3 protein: CASSLAAGNTGELFF
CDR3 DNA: TGCGCCAGCAGCTTGGCGGCGGGGAACACCGGGGAGCTGTTTTTT

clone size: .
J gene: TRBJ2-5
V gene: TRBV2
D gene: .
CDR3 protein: CARGSASQETQYF
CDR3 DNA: TGTGCCAGGGGAAGTGCGAGCCAAGAGACCCAGTACTTC

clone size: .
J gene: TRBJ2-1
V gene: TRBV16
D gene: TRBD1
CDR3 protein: CASSQSPDRDMRNEQFF
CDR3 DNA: TGTGCCAGCAGCCAATCGCCCGACAGGGACATGAGGAATGAGCAGTTCTTC

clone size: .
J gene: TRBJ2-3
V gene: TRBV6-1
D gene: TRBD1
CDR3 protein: CASRTGQGADTQYF
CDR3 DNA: TGTGCCAGCCGCACGGGACAGGGGGCAGATACGCAGTATTTT

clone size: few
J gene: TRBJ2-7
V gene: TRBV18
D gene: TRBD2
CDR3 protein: CASSSLAGEINEQYF
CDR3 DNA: TGTGCCAGCTCATCCCTAGCGGGAGAAATCAACGAGCAGTACTTC

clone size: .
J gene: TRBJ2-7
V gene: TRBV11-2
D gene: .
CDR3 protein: CASRMDKLYEQYF
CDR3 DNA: TGTGCCAGCAGGATGGACAAGCTCTACGAGCAGTACTTC

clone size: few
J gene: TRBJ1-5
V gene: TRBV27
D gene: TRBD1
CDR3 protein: CASGPGQYSNQPQHF
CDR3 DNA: TGTGCCAGCGGCCCGGGACAGTATAGCAATCAGCCCCAGCATTTT

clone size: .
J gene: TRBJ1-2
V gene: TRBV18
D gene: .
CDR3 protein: CASSPGAYGYTF
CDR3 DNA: TGTGCCAGCTCACCGGGGGCCTATGGCTACACCTTC

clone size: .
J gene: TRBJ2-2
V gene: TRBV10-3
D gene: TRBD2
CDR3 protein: CAISESGTSYTGELFF
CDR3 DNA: TGTGCCATCAGTGAATCCGGGACTAGCTACACCGGGGAGCTGTTTTTT

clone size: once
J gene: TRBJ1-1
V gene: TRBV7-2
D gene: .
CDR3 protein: CASSLGAGKNTEAFF
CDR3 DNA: TGTGCCAGCAGCTTAGGCGCAGGGAAAAACACTGAAGCTTTCTTT

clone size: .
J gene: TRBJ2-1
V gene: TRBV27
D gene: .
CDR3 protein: CASRATGTTSYSEQFF
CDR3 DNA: TGTGCCAGCAGAGCGACCGGGACAACGAGTTACAGTGAGCAGTTCTTC

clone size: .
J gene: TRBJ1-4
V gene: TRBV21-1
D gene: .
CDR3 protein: CASSPKADRGDTNEKLFF
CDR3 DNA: TGTGCCAGCAGTCCCAAGGCGGACAGGGGGGACACTAATGAAAAACTGTTTTTT

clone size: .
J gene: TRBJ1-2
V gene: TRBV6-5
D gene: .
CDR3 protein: CASSGTSYGYTF
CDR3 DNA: TGTGCCAGCAGCGGGACCTCCTATGGCTACACCTTC

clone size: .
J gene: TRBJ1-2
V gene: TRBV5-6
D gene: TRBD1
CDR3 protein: CASSSGQGSYGYTF
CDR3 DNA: TGTGCCAGCAGCTCGGGACAGGGGAGCTATGGCTACACCTTC

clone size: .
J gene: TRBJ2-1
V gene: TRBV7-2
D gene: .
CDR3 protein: CASSFPSNHEQFF
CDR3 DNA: TGTGCCAGCAGCTTCCCCTCCAACCATGAGCAGTTCTTC

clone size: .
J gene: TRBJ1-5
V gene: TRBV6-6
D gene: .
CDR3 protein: CASRANSNQPQHF
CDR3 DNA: TGTGCCAGCAGGGCGAATAGCAATCAGCCCCAGCATTTT

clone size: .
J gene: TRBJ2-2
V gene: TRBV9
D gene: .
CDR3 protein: CASSVTGTTGELFF
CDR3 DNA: TGTGCCAGCAGCGTTACAGGGACCACCGGGGAGCTGTTTTTT

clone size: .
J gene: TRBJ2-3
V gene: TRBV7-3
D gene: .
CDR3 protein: CASSLLTGSTDTQYF
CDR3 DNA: TGTGCCAGCAGCTTATTGACGGGGAGCACAGATACGCAGTATTTT

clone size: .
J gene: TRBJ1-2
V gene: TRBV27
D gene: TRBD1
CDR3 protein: CASSWDSGMGGYTF
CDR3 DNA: TGTGCCAGCAGTTGGGACAGTGGTATGGGTGGCTACACCTTC

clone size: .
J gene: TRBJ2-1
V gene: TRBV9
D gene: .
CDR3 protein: CASSVRDFFMGNEQFF
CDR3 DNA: TGTGCCAGCAGCGTCCGGGATTTCTTTATGGGCAATGAGCAGTTCTTC

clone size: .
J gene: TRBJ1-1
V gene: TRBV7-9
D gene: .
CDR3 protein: CASSLAKDTEAFF
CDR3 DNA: TGTGCCAGCAGCTTAGCAAAGGATACTGAAGCTTTCTTT

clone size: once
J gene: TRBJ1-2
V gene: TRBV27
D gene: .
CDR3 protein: CASSSHQMSRGYTF
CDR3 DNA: TGTGCCAGCAGTTCACATCAGATGAGCCGGGGCTACACCTTC

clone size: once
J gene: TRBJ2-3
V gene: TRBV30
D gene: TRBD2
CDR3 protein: CAWSVREVGRTDTQYF
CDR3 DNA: TGTGCCTGGAGTGTACGGGAGGTTGGTAGGACAGATACGCAGTATTTT

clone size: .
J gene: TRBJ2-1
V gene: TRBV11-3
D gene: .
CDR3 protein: CASSPSGRLYNEQFF
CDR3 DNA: TGTGCCAGCAGTCCGTCAGGTCGGTTATACAATGAGCAGTTCTTC

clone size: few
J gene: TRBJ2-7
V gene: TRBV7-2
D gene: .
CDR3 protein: CASGRTSTYEQYF
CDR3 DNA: TGTGCCAGCGGTAGGACGTCAACCTACGAGCAGTACTTC

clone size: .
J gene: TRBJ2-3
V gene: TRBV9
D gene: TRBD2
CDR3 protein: CASSVDPPGLLTDTQYF
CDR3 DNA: TGTGCCAGCAGCGTAGACCCGCCGGGACTATTAACAGATACGCAGTATTTT

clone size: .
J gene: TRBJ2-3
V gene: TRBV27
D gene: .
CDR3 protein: CASSFGGGGDTQYF
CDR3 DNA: TGTGCCAGCAGTTTTGGAGGGGGGGGTGATACGCAGTATTTT

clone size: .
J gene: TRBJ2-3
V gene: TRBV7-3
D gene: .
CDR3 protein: CASSFRGDTDTQYF
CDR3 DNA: TGTGCCAGCAGCTTCCGAGGGGACACAGATACGCAGTATTTT

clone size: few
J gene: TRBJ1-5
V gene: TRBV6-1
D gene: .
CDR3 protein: CASSGYGGQPQHF
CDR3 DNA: TGTGCCAGCAGTGGATATGGGGGTCAGCCCCAGCATTTT

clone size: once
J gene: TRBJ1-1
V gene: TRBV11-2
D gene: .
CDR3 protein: CASSQGGGGNTEAFF
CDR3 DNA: TGTGCCAGCAGCCAGGGTGGAGGGGGGAACACTGAAGCTTTCTTT

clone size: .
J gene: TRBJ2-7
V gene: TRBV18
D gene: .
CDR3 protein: CASSPRGGAYYEQYF
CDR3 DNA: TGTGCCAGCTCCCCCAGGGGGGGGGCATACTACGAGCAGTACTTC

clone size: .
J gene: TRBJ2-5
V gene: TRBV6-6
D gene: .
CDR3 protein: CASSPSGAAMKTQYF
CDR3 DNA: TGTGCCAGCAGTCCGTCGGGGGCAGCGATGAAGACCCAGTACTTC

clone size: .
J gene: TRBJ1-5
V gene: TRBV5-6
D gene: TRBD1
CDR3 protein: CASREWGQPFLSNQPQHF
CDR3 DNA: TGTGCCAGCAGAGAATGGGGACAGCCGTTCCTTAGCAATCAGCCCCAGCATTTT

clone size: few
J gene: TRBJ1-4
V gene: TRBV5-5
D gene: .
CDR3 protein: CASSLADKALEKLFF
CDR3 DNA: TGTGCCAGCAGCTTGGCGGACAAGGCTCTTGAAAAACTGTTTTTT

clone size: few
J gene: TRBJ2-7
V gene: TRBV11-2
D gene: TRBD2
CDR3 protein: CASAPGGMNYEQYF
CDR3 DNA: TGTGCCAGCGCCCCGGGGGGAATGAACTACGAGCAGTACTTC

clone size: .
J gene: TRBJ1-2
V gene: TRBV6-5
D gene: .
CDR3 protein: CASTKGGNYGYTF
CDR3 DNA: TGTGCCAGCACCAAGGGGGGGAACTATGGCTACACCTTC